This record concerns one T cell receptor (beta chain) sequence. Antigen: not known. After removal of 4 bases from V and 5 bases from J, the junction contained 10 bases not matched to a gene. This CDR3 is 15 amino acids long. CDR1 SEHNR and CDR2 FQNEAQ come from the germline V gene (reference sequence). The PCR was carried out with 60 Vbeta primers and 13 Jbeta primers. Clones were read by immunoSEQ multiplex PCR, and TCRdb kept only the in-frame ones, dropping some. The sample includes just over 95,000 clones, around four fifths of them seen just once. The data derive from a study of cytomegalovirus exposure and HLA in healthy donors. Study results and limitations: A reported reduction in N-insertions relative to the approximately 640-donor mean was seen in an Asian-associated ancestry cluster in a later analysis.

The chain uses TRBV7-9 and TRBJ2-7, with 8 bases matching TRBD2. This TCR was sampled from a woman aged 40 to 49 in good health and CMV-seronegative. Sequencing was performed on PBMCs. The CDR3 here is CASSSSGTSLDEQYF. CDR3 DNA sequence: TGTGCCAGCAGCTCCTCCGGGACTAGTCTCGACGAGCAGTACTTC.